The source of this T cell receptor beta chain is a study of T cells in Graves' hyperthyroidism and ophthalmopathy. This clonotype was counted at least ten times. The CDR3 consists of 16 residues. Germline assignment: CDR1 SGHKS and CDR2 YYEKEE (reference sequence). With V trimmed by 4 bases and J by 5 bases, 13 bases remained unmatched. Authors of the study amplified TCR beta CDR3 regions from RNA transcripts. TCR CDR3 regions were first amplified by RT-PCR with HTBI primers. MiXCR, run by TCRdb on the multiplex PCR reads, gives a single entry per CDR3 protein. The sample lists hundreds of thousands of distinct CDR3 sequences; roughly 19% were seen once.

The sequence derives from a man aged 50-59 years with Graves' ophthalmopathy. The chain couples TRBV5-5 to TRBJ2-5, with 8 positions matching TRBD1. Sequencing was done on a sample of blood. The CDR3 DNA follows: TGTGCCAGCAGCCATATACGAGGACAGGGTTTGGAGACCCAGTACTTC. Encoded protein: CASSHIRGQGLETQYF.